This TCR beta chain is drawn from a study of blood T cell repertoires in COVID-19. Only a few counts were recorded for this clone. The CDR3 loop spans 14 amino acids. V dropped 3 bases and J dropped 4; count of bases not matched to a gene: 5. CDR1 and CDR2 from the germline V gene are SQVTM and ANQGSEA. Using immunoSEQ multiplex PCR, the repertoire was profiled, and TCRdb retains in-frame clones only, with some absent. This table holds 110,000 to 150,000 clones, over 80% found once. Clinical histories supplied by participants themselves formed the basis of cohort assignment. The sequenced sample consisted of PBMCs or T cells enriched from blood (not recorded which). The receptor was derived from a woman in her 40s who had recovered from COVID-19. The chain employs TRBV29-1 and TRBJ2-2; 7 bases match TRBD2. The CDR3 DNA reads TGCAGCGTTGACCCCGGACTAGGCACCGGGGAGCTGTTTTTT. As protein: CSVDPGLGTGELFF.